The 21 T cell receptor beta chains presented below share a single source sample, sequenced in a study of T cell responses to AZD1222 COVID-19 vaccine. The assay was immunoSEQ multiplex PCR, and TCRdb's table has in-frame clones only and misses some. The sample shows fewer than 100,000 clones, approximately 88% of them seen only once. This specimen was peripheral blood, taken 28 days after the second AZD1222 dose. These receptors were obtained from an adult who received the AZD1222 COVID-19 vaccine.

This clone came up a few times. The chain uses TRBV4-3 and TRBJ2-1, with TRBD2 matching 10 bases. The CDR3 has 18 amino acids. Germline V gene data show CDR1 as LGHNA and CDR2 as YSLEER. Trimming at V came to 0 bases and at J to 0 bases, leaving 5 bases not matched to a gene. The CDR3 region is CASSQETGLANSYNEQFF. The CDR3 DNA reads as TGCGCCAGCAGCCAAGAGACGGGACTAGCGAACTCCTACAATGAGCAGTTCTTC.

The chain recombines TRBV7-2 with TRBJ1-2; weak D call: TRBD1 (6 bases). Trimming removed 5 bases from V and 4 bases from J, with 14 bases in between. CDR3 size: 14 residues. Germline V gene sequence: CDR1 SGHTA, CDR2 FQGNSA. The CDR3: CASSPLQGPYGYTF. The DNA for the CDR3 is TGTGCCAGCAGCCCCCTACAGGGCCCCTATGGCTACACCTTC.

Written as DNA, the CDR3 is TGCGCCAGCAGCCAAGATCTTGACCAGAGCTCCTACGAGCAGTACTTC. Its protein product is CASSQDLDQSSYEQYF. This sequence joins TRBV4-1 and TRBJ2-7; no reliable D call. Trimming took off 0 bases at V and 0 bases at J, with 12 bases between the two ends. The germline V gene encodes CDR1 MGHRA and CDR2 YSYEKL. The CDR3 consists of 16 residues.

V usage is TRBV18 and J usage is TRBJ1-1, with D unresolved. The ends were cut back, 5 bases at V and 5 bases at J, with 12 bases in the middle. The CDR3 is 13 amino acids. CDR1 KGHSH and CDR2 LQKENI come from the germline V gene. The CDR3 DNA follows: TGTGCCAGCTCATCTAGCGGGGATACTGAAGCTTTCTTT. Its translation: CASSSSGDTEAFF.

This clone has more than one count but fewer than ten. The gene calls are TRBV5-6 and TRBJ2-7, with TRBD2 identical over 8 bases. The CDR3 is made up of 13 amino acids. Germline V gene data show CDR1 as SGHDT and CDR2 as YYEEEE. The V gene end was trimmed by 4 bases and the J gene end by 4 bases; junction bases not matched to a gene: 4. The CDR3, as DNA: TGTGCCAGCAGCGATCGGGGGGGTTACGAGCAGTACTTC. Amino acids: CASSDRGGYEQYF.

This chain joins TRBV3-1 (or the pseudogene TRBV3-2) and TRBJ1-2, with D unresolved. V shed 8 bases and J shed 4 bases, with 11 bases lying between them. Looked up from germline, CDR1 is LGHDT and CDR2 is YNNKEL (reference sequence). The CDR3 length is 12 residues. The CDR3 reads CASGKLGYGYTF. CDR3 DNA: TGTGCCAGCGGGAAGCTCGGCTATGGCTACACCTTC.

The gene calls are TRBV7-2 and TRBJ2-5; 13 bases are shared with TRBD2. Germline CDR1 is SGHTA and CDR2 is FQGNSA. J was trimmed by 4 bases and V by 5 bases; bases with no gene match: 7. This CDR3 comprises 16 residues. CDR3: CASSQLAGGPVETQYF. CDR3 DNA: TGTGCCAGCAGCCAACTAGCGGGAGGGCCAGTAGAGACCCAGTACTTC. Full variable domain (outside the CDR3, taken from reference TRBV7-2 and TRBJ2-5): GAGVSQSPSNKVTEKGKDVELRCDPISGHTALYWYRQSLGQGLEFLIYFQGNSAPDKSGLPSDRFSAERTGGSVSTLTIQRTQQEDSAVYLCASSQLAGGPVETQYFGPGTRLLVL.

The gene calls are TRBV7-2 and TRBJ2-7; no definite D call. The CDR3 is 15 amino acids. The germline gives CDR1 SGHTA, CDR2 FQGNSA. V gave up 2 bases and J gave up 0 bases, with 11 bases separating them. The CDR3 loop is CASSLTSSFSYEQYF. In DNA, the CDR3 is TGTGCCAGCAGCTTAACCAGTAGCTTCTCCTACGAGCAGTACTTC.

The chain carries TRBV5-1 and TRBJ2-4; 7 bases are shared with TRBD1. This CDR3 spans 15 amino acids. Germline V gene lookup returns CDR1 SGHRS and CDR2 YFSETQ. V gave up 0 bases and J gave up 8 bases; unmatched junction bases: 8. CDR3 sequence reads: CASSLAGQVEDIQYF. CDR3 nucleotides: TGCGCCAGCAGCTTGGCCGGACAGGTGGAGGACATTCAGTACTTC.

The rearrangement joins TRBV19 to TRBJ2-3; D is uncertain. Per germline, CDR1 LNHDA and CDR2 SQIVND (reference sequence). CDR3 length: 13 residues. Trimming pared 8 bases from V and 5 bases from J, leaving 14 bases between. CDR3 sequence reads: CASSYRAGDTQYF. The CDR3 coding sequence is TGTGCCAGTTCATATAGGGCAGGAGATACGCAGTATTTT.

The rearrangement joins TRBV24-1 to TRBJ2-1, with D unclear. The CDR3 consists of 14 residues. From germline, CDR1 is KGHDR and CDR2 SFDVKD. Trimming took off 6 bases at V and 9 bases at J, with 17 bases between the two ends. CDR3 region: CATSSGTGRSEQFF. The CDR3 nucleotides read TGTGCCACCAGTTCCGGTACCGGGCGGAGTGAGCAGTTCTTC.

The CDR3 reads CASSFRADSSYNEQFF. The CDR3 DNA reads as TGTGCCAGCAGCTTTAGAGCGGACAGCTCCTACAATGAGCAGTTCTTC. This sequence joins TRBV11-2 and TRBJ2-1; D is possibly TRBD1 (6 bases). Per germline, CDR1 SGHAT and CDR2 FQNNGV. The length of the CDR3 is 16 residues. Trimming pared 3 bases from V and 0 bases from J, leaving 12 bases between. The whole variable domain, remainder taken from reference TRBV11-2 and TRBJ2-1, is EAGVAQSPRYKIIEKRQSVAFWCNPISGHATLYWYQQILGQGPKLLIQFQNNGVVDDSQLPKDRFSAERLKGVDSTLKIQPAKLEDSAVYLCASSFRADSSYNEQFFGPGTRLTVL.

V is TRBV18 and J is TRBJ1-2, with a possible D match to TRBD1 (6 bases). This CDR3 is 20 amino acids long. Trimming took off 6 bases at V and 0 bases at J, with 29 bases between the two ends. Germline V gene lookup returns CDR1 KGHSH and CDR2 LQKENI. CDR3 region: CASSNQRTVMGLGSNYGYTF. DNA for the CDR3: TGTGCCAGCTCTAACCAACGGACAGTTATGGGCTTGGGTTCTAACTATGGCTACACCTTC.

V usage is TRBV6-6 and J usage is TRBJ2-1; no firm D call. The CDR3 has 14 amino acids. V lost 10 bases to trimming and J lost 0 bases, with 13 bases between them. Germline-derived CDR1 and CDR2 are MNHNY and SVGAGI (reference sequence). DNA for the CDR3: TGTGCCACCTTAGACGTTAGCTCCTACAATGAGCAGTTCTTC. It is translated as CATLDVSSYNEQFF.

A few counts support this clone. The V call is TRBV4-1, the J call TRBJ1-4, with D hard to call. The CDR3 spans 14 residues. The V gene's germline CDR1 is MGHRA and CDR2 YSYEKL. Trimming left V 4 bases short and J 7 bases short, with 13 bases between. The CDR3 region is CASSLYSVLEKLFF. In DNA form, the CDR3 reads TGCGCCAGCAGCCTATATAGTGTTCTTGAAAAACTGTTTTTT.

CDR3 bases: TGCGCCAGCAGCCCAGACTGGGCGCGGAGCCGAGATGGGAATGAGCAGTTCTTC. Protein product: CASSPDWARSRDGNEQFF. This chain joins TRBV4-1 and TRBJ2-1; D gene unclear. V lost 4 bases and J 7 bases, leaving 26 bases between the germline ends. This CDR3 is built from 18 residues. Per germline, CDR1 MGHRA and CDR2 YSYEKL.

CDR3 DNA: TGTGCCAGCAGCTTAGGGCGAAACGGAGAGCAGTTCTTC. Protein: CASSLGRNGEQFF. The rearrangement joins TRBV7-8 to TRBJ2-1; D not certain. Trimming cost V 1 base and J 10 bases, with 11 bases left between them. The germline V gene has CDR1 SGHVS and CDR2 FQNEAQ. The CDR3 runs to 13 residues.

This sequence joins TRBV15 and TRBJ2-2; D uncertain. The V end lost 0 bases, the J end lost 4 bases, and 9 bases lay between the germline ends. The germline CDR1 and CDR2 sequences are LNHNV and YYDKDF (reference sequence). This CDR3 spans 15 amino acids. In DNA, the CDR3 is TGTGCCACCAGCAGAGATTTACCACCCACCGGGGAGCTGTTTTTT. This gives the protein CATSRDLPPTGELFF.

The V and J genes are TRBV5-8 and TRBJ1-5; unclear D gene. The CDR3 covers 13 residues. Trimming took off 2 bases at V and 0 bases at J, with 3 bases between the two ends. The germline CDR1 and CDR2 sequences are SGHTS and YDEGEE. The CDR3 spells CASSLTSNQPQHF. DNA of the CDR3: TGTGCCAGCAGCTTAACTAGCAATCAGCCCCAGCATTTT.

Note on this clone: The same CDR3 arises from other DNA sequences in this sample as well. The chain uses TRBV3-1 (or the pseudogene TRBV3-2) and TRBJ2-7, with D unclear. Germline V gene data show CDR1 as LGHDT and CDR2 as YNNKEL (reference sequence). The V and J ends lost 3 bases and 2 bases respectively, with 8 bases between them. This CDR3 comprises 13 residues. CDR3 in DNA: TGTGCCAGCAGCCAGGGTGGCCCCTACGAGCAGTACTTC. Protein sequence: CASSQGGPYEQYF.

This chain's CDR3 is CSVGGTGSNYGYTF. The CDR3 bases are TGCAGCGTGGGAGGGACAGGGAGCAACTATGGCTACACCTTC. The chain recombines TRBV29-1 with TRBJ1-2; 9 bases agree with TRBD1. The CDR3 extends over 14 amino acids. J gave up 2 bases and V 6 bases, and 7 bases lay outside the gene matches. Germline CDR1 and CDR2: SQVTM and ANQGSEA. Full variable domain (missing parts from reference TRBV29-1 and TRBJ1-2): SAVISQKPSRDICQRGTSLTIQCQVDSQVTMMFWYRQQPGQSLTLIATANQGSEATYESGFVIDKFPISRPNLTFSTLTVSNMSPEDSSIYLCSVGGTGSNYGYTFGSGTRLTVV.